This record concerns one T cell receptor (beta chain) sequence. Its antigen remains unidentified. This sample was included in a study of identical twins. Study observations and caveats: Zero-insertion analyses might be partly confounded by invariant T cells like MAIT and iNKT.

The V gene's germline CDR1 is DFQATT and CDR2 SNEGSKA (reference sequence). V lost 0 bases and J 8 bases, leaving 13 bases between the germline ends. The CDR3 covers 14 residues. TCRdb reanalysed the 5' RACE reads using MiXCR and keeps one entry per CDR3 protein. The repertoire holds fewer than 250,000 distinct CDR3 sequences, with roughly 7.5% as singletons. This sample was shared with a second study, whose subject was yellow fever vaccine responses in identical twins.

The rearrangement uses TRBV20-1 and TRBJ1-4; unclear D gene. Sequencing was performed on memory (CD45RO+) T cells sorted from blood. The TCR sequence derives from a woman aged 18-29 years in good health. The CDR3: CSARDLRTSEKLFF. DNA for the CDR3: TGCAGTGCTAGAGATCTCAGGACTTCGGAAAAACTGTTTTTT.